This T cell receptor beta chain derives from a study of T cells after posttransplantation cyclophosphamide. Whole-study findings and limits: Later post-transplant blood repertoires were often dominated by donor CD8+ memory clones. After PTCy, TRB diversity resembled that of CNI/methotrexate controls.

Concerning this clone: Antigen specificity is unknown.

The protocol was immunoSEQ multiplex PCR, while the TCRdb copy is restricted to in-frame clones and leaves out a portion. The sample lists fewer than 13,000 clones, roughly 86% occurring once. Treatment was busulfan-fludarabine conditioning, a marrow graft, and cyclophosphamide on days +3 and +4. Sequenced here: CD4+ T cells sorted from PBMCs, sampled after allogeneic stem cell transplant with posttransplant cyclophosphamide. This sequence originates from a young adult male patient who received an allogeneic stem cell transplant from a related donor, was CMV-positive, and had acute GVHD only. Some of the T cells might come from the graft donor.

The CDR3 bases are TGTGCCAGCAGTTCTCGCGCCCCGGGGGGCAGGAACACTGAAGCTTTCTTT. This translates into CASSSRAPGGRNTEAFF. The chain has TRBV28 and TRBJ1-1, with D perhaps TRBD1 (6 bases). Trimming removed 4 bases at V and 1 base at J, with 19 bases between. Germline assignment: CDR1 MDHEN and CDR2 SYDVKM. This CDR3 has 17 residues.